The T cell receptor beta chain under discussion was sequenced for a study of OX40 agonist ivuxolimab in advanced cancers. Study details: The study treated patients with ivuxolimab, an agonistic anti-OX40 (CD134) antibody.

Clones were read by immunoSEQ multiplex PCR, and TCRdb kept only the in-frame ones, dropping some. This sample has some 67,000 clones, with about four fifths found just once. The CDR3 length is 14 residues. V lost 7 bases and J 3 bases, leaving 17 bases between the germline ends. The germline gives CDR1 SGDLS, CDR2 YYNGEE. The sample consisted of CD4+ or CD8+ T cells sorted from blood, taken in a trial of the OX40 agonist ivuxolimab. The receptor's source is an adult with an advanced solid tumor such as melanoma, head and neck, liver or kidney cancer. The chain employs TRBV9 and TRBJ2-7; a weak D match, TRBD2 (6 bases). The CDR3 DNA reads as TGTGCCAGCGCCCCGACGGGACTTAACTACGAGCAGTACTTC. It translates to CASAPTGLNYEQYF.